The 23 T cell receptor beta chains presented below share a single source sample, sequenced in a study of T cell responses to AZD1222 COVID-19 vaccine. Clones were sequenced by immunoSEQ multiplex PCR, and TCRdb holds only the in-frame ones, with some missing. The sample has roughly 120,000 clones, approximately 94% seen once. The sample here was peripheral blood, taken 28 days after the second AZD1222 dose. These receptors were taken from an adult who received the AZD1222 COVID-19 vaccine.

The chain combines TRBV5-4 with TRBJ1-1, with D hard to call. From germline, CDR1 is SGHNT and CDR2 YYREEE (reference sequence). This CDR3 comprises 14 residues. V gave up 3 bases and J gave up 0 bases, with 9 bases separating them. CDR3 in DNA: TGTGCCAGCAGCTCGGACCTTATGAACACTGAAGCTTTCTTT. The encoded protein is CASSSDLMNTEAFF.

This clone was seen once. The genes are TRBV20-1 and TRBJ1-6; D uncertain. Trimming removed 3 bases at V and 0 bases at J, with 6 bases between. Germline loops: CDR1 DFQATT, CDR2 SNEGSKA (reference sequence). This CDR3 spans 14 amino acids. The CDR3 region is CSASGVSYNSPLHF. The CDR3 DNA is TGCAGTGCTAGTGGGGTCTCCTATAATTCACCCCTCCACTTT.

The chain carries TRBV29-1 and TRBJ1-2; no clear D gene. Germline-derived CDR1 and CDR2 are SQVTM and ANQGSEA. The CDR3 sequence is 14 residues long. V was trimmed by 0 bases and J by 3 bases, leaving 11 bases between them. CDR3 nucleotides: TGCAGCGTTGAAGATGAAGGGAACCACTATGGCTACACCTTC. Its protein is CSVEDEGNHYGYTF.

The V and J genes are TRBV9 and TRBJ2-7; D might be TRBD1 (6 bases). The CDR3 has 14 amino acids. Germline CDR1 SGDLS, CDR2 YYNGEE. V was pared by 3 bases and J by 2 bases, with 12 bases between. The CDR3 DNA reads TGTGCCAGCAGCGGACAGGTAGATGCCTACGAGCAGTACTTC. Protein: CASSGQVDAYEQYF.

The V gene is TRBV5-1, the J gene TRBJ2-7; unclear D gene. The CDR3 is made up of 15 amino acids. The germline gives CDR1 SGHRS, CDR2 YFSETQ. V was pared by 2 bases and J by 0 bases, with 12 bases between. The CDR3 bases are TGCGCCAGCAGCTTACCCAGCTTTAACTCCTACGAGCAGTACTTC. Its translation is CASSLPSFNSYEQYF.

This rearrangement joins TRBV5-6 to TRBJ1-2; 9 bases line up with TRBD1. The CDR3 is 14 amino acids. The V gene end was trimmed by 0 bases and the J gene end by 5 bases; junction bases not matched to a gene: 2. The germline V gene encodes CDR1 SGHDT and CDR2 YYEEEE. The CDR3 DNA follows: TGTGCCAGCAGCTTGGTGGGGACAGGGTATGGCTACACCTTC. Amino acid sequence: CASSLVGTGYGYTF.

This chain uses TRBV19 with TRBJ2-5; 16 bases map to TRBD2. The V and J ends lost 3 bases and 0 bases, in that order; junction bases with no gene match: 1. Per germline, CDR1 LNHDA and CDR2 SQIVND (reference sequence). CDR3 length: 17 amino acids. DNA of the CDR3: TGTGCCAGTAGTATTGGGACTAGCGGGGGGGACCAAGAGACCCAGTACTTC. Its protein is CASSIGTSGGDQETQYF.

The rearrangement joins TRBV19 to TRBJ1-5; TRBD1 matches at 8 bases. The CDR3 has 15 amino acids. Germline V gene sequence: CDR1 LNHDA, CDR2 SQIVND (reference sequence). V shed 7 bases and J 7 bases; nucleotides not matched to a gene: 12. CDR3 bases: TGTGCCAGTAATGAGGACAGGGTAAATGTGCAGCCCCAGCATTTT. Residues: CASNEDRVNVQPQHF.

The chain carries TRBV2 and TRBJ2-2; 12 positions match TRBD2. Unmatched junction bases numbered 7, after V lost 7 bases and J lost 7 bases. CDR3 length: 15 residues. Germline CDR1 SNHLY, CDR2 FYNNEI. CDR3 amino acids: CASTTSGRLGGELFF. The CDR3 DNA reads TGTGCCAGCACCACTAGCGGGAGGTTGGGCGGGGAGCTGTTTTTT.

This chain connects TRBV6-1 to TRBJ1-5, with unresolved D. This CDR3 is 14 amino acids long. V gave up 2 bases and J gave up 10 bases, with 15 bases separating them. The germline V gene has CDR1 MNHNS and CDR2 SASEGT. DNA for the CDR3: TGTGCCAGCAGTGAAATATCGACGTGGGATCCCCAGCATTTT. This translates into CASSEISTWDPQHF.

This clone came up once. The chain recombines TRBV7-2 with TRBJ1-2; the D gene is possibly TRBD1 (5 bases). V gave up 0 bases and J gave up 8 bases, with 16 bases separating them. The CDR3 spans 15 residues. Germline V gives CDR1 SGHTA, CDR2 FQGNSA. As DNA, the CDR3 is TGTGCCAGCAGCTTAGCGGGGGAATACCTCTCAGGCTACACCTTC. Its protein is CASSLAGEYLSGYTF. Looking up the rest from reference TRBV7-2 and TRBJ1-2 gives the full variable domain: GAGVSQSPSNKVTEKGKDVELRCDPISGHTALYWYRQSLGQGLEFLIYFQGNSAPDKSGLPSDRFSAERTGGSVSTLTIQRTQQEDSAVYLCASSLAGEYLSGYTFGSGTRLTVV.

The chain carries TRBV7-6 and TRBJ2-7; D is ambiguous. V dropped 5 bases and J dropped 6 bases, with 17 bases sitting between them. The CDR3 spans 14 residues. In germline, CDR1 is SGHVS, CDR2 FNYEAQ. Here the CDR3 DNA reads TGTGCCAGCAGCCCCCGCGTCGGATTCGGCGAGCAGTACTTC. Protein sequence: CASSPRVGFGEQYF.

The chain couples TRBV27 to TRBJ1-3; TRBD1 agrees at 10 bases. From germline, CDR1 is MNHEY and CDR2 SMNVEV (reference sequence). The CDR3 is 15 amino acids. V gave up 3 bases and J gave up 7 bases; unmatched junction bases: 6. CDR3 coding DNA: TGTGCCAGCAGTTTTGGGACAGGGGCACATAACACCATATATTTT. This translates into CASSFGTGAHNTIYF.

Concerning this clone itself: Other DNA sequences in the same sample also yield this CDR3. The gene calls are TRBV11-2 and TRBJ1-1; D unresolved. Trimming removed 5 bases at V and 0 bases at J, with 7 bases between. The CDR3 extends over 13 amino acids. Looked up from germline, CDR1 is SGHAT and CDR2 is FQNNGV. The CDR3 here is CASSPGLNTEAFF. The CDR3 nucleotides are TGTGCCAGCAGCCCCGGGCTGAACACTGAAGCTTTCTTT.

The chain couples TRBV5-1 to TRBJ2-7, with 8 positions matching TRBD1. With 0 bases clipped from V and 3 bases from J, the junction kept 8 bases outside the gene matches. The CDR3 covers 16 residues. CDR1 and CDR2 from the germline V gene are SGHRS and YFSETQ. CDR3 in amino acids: CASSLGSGTGGYEQYF. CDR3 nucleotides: TGCGCCAGCAGCTTGGGGTCCGGGACAGGCGGCTACGAGCAGTACTTC.

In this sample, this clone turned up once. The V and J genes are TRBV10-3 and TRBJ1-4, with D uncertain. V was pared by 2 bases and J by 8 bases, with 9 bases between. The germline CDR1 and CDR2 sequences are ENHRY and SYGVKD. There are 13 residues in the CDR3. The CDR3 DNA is TGTGCCATCAGTGAGAGGGAATCCGAAAAACTGTTTTTT. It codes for CAISERESEKLFF.

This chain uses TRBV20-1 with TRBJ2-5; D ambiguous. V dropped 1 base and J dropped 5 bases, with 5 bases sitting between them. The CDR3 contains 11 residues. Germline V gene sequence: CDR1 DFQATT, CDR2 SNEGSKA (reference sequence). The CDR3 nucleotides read TGCAGTGCTAGAGGGTGGGAGACCCAGTACTTC. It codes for CSARGWETQYF.

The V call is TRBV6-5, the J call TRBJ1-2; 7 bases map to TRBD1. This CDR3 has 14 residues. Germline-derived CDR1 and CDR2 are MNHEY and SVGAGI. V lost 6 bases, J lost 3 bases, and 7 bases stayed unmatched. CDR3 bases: TGTGCCAGCAGGATAACAGGGGATCACTATGGCTACACCTTC. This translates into CASRITGDHYGYTF.

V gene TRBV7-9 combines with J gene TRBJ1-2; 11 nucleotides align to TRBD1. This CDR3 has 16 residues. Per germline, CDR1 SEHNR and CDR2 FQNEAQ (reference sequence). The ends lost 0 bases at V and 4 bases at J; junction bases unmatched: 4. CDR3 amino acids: CASSLAPGQGVYGYTF. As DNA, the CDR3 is TGTGCCAGCAGCTTAGCGCCGGGACAGGGGGTCTATGGCTACACCTTC.

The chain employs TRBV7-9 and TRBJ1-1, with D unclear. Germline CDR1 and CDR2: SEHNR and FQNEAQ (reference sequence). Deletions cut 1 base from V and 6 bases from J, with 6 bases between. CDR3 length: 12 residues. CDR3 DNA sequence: TGTGCCAGCAGCTTAGGGGCGGCTGAAGCTTTCTTT. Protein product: CASSLGAAEAFF.

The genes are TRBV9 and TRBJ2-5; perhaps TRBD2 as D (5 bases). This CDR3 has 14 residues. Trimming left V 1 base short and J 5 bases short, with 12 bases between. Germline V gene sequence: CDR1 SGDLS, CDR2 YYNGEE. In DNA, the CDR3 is TGTGCCAGCAGCGTATCAGCGGTTCGGGAGACCCAGTACTTC. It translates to CASSVSAVRETQYF.

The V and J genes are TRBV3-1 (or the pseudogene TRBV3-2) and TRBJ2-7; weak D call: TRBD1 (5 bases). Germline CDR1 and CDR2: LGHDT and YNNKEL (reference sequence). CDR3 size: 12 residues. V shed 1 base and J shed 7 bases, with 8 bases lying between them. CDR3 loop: CASSQAWTEQYF. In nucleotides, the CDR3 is TGTGCCAGCAGCCAAGCCTGGACAGAGCAGTACTTC.

The CDR3 nucleotides are TGTGCCAGCAGCTTAGCGCAAACACGCGATGGGGCCAACGTCCTGACTTTC. Protein: CASSLAQTRDGANVLTF. The chain has TRBV7-9 and TRBJ2-6; D uncertain. V gave up 0 bases and J gave up 3 bases, with 12 bases separating them. CDR3 length: 17 residues. The V gene's germline CDR1 is SEHNR and CDR2 FQNEAQ (reference sequence).